This TCR beta chain was sequenced in a study of follicular helper T cells after annual influenza vaccination. Study details: For some subjects, blood spans the 2013-2014, 2014-2015 and 2015-2016 annual vaccinations.

Broader study findings: Rare clonotypes were missed; only roughly 10-22% of cells gave TCRB. Plasmablast frequency change correlated with clonality change in ICOS+CD38+ cTfh.

Clones were sequenced by immunoSEQ multiplex PCR, and TCRdb holds only the in-frame ones, with some missing. This table has 10,000 or so clones, less than 80% appearing once. Adults were given seasonal inactivated influenza vaccine, and blood CD4 subsets were sorted before and after vaccination. Germline CDR1 and CDR2: ENHRY and SYGVKD. V lost 5 bases and J 4 bases, leaving 12 bases between the germline ends. There are 13 residues in the CDR3. Points on this clone: Its target is not known.

The chain carries TRBV10-3 and TRBJ2-7, with D possibly TRBD1 on 5 matching bases. The source is an adult who received the influenza vaccine. Sequenced here: CXCR5- memory CD4+ T cells sorted from blood, sampled 6 weeks after influenza vaccination. The CDR3 region has the DNA TGTGCCATCAGTCCAGGGTCGGTTTACGAGCAGTACTTC. Amino acid sequence: CAISPGSVYEQYF.